These 4 T cell receptor beta chains were sequenced from one sample in a study of blood T cell repertoires in COVID-19. TCRdb's copy holds only in-frame clones and misses some; the assay was immunoSEQ multiplex PCR. The sample yields 65,000 to 90,000 clones, 65% to 85% seen once. Sequenced: peripheral blood. The receptors were gathered from a woman of 80 years or more with acute or convalescent COVID-19.

This clone was seen just once. The chain carries TRBV6-5 and TRBJ2-3; no definite D call. V was trimmed by 3 bases and J by 2 bases, leaving 6 bases between them. The germline V gene encodes CDR1 MNHEY and CDR2 SVGAGI. The CDR3 has 13 amino acids. The DNA for the CDR3 is TGTGCCAGCAGTTATCTTAACACAGATACGCAGTATTTT. Translation: CASSYLNTDTQYF.

The V and J genes are TRBV7-9 and TRBJ2-1, with 9 bases that match TRBD2. Germline CDR1 reads SEHNR; CDR2 reads FQNEAQ (reference sequence). This CDR3 region has 16 residues. The V and J ends lost 3 bases and 6 bases, in that order; junction bases with no gene match: 9. CDR3 amino acids: CASSFRVAGVVNEQFF. Here the CDR3 DNA reads TGTGCCAGCAGCTTTAGAGTAGCGGGAGTGGTCAATGAGCAGTTCTTC.

The chain joins TRBV10-1 to TRBJ1-5; D remains unclear. CDR3 length equals 11 residues. V was shortened by 11 bases and J by 2 bases, with 7 bases between the two germline ends. The germline V gene has CDR1 WNHNN and CDR2 SYGVQD (reference sequence). The CDR3 sequence is CAREGNQPQHF. Written as DNA, the CDR3 is TGCGCCCGGGAGGGCAATCAGCCCCAGCATTTT.

The V call is TRBV4-2, the J call TRBJ1-5; 9 bases line up with TRBD1. This CDR3 contains 15 residues. Trimming cost V 0 bases and J 9 bases; bases outside gene matches: 6. Per germline, CDR1 LGHNA and CDR2 YNFKEQ. The chain's CDR3 is CASSQDRDREWPQHF. The CDR3 nucleotides are TGTGCCAGCAGCCAAGATCGGGACAGGGAATGGCCCCAGCATTTT.